Presented here are 26 T cell receptor beta chains from one specimen sequenced in a study of T-cell memory formation after mild COVID-19. TCRdb reprocessed the 5' RACE reads via MiXCR and lists one record per CDR3 protein. The sample carries 250,000 to 400,000 distinct CDR3 sequences, 13% to 15% recorded once. Sequencing was done on a sample of PBMCs or a T cell subset sorted from them (not recorded which). The receptors here all came from a man aged 18 to 30 who had mild COVID-19 (a few samples of this study predate the infection). Cell type and time point are not known.

The table lists this clonotype with a few counts. The chain recombines TRBV24-1 with TRBJ1-1; D unresolved. Trimming pared 9 bases from V and 6 bases from J, leaving 19 bases between. This CDR3 comprises 14 residues. CDR1 is KGHDR and CDR2 is SFDVKD in the germline V gene. The CDR3 DNA follows: TGTGCCACCGACCAACATCGGGCCCGGGCTGAAGCTTTCTTT. It encodes CATDQHRARAEAFF.

The CDR3 protein is CASSLGQGREEYGYTF. CDR3 nucleotides: TGTGCCAGCAGCTTGGGACAGGGAAGAGAAGAGTATGGCTACACCTTC. The rearrangement uses TRBV9 and TRBJ1-2, with 9 bases fitting TRBD1. CDR1 is SGDLS and CDR2 is YYNGEE in the germline V gene. The length of the CDR3 is 16 residues. J gave up 5 bases and V 4 bases, and 12 bases lay outside the gene matches. The complete variable domain, with remaining parts taken from reference TRBV9 and TRBJ1-2, reads DSGVTQTPKHLITATGQRVTLRCSPRSGDLSVYWYQQSLDQGLQFLIQYYNGEERAKGNILERFSAQQFPDLHSELNLSSLELGDSALYFCASSLGQGREEYGYTFGSGTRLTVV.

This clonotype has more than one count but fewer than ten. The chain carries TRBV30 and TRBJ1-1; D remains unclear. V lost 5 bases to trimming and J lost 5 bases, with 12 bases between them. The CDR3 is 12 amino acids. Germline V gives CDR1 GTSNPN, CDR2 SVGIG (reference sequence). The DNA for the CDR3 is TGTGCCTGGGATGAGGGTCGGACTGAAGCTTTCTTT. As protein: CAWDEGRTEAFF.

This clonotype appeared a few times. The chain is built from TRBV28 and TRBJ2-7, with 7 bases aligning to TRBD1. CDR1 is MDHEN, CDR2 SYDVKM, per germline. The V gene end was trimmed by 6 bases and the J gene end by 1 base; junction bases not matched to a gene: 3. The CDR3 has 13 amino acids. Here the CDR3 DNA reads TGTGCCAGCAGGGGACAGTGGTCCTACGAGCAGTACGTC. Its translation: CASRGQWSYEQYV.

The chain uses TRBV7-3 and TRBJ2-1; 11 bases fit TRBD2. Germline trimming cut 2 bases from V and 8 bases from J; bases unmatched to any gene: 11. Germline lookup yields CDR1 SGHTA and CDR2 FQGTGA. The CDR3 is 17 amino acids. The CDR3: CASSLGVAGGPMDEQFF. DNA for the CDR3: TGTGCCAGCAGCTTAGGGGTAGCGGGGGGGCCTATGGATGAGCAGTTCTTC. Drawing the rest from reference TRBV7-3 and TRBJ2-1, the complete variable domain is GAGVSQTPSNKVTEKGKYVELRCDPISGHTALYWYRQSLGQGPEFLIYFQGTGAADDSGLPNDRFFAVRPEGSVSTLKIQRTERGDSAVYLCASSLGVAGGPMDEQFFGPGTRLTVL.

This clonotype was seen only a few times. This chain connects TRBV29-1 to TRBJ2-1, with 8 bases that match TRBD2. The CDR3 covers 16 residues. V shed 3 bases and J 0 bases; nucleotides not matched to a gene: 7. Germline V gene sequence: CDR1 SQVTM, CDR2 ANQGSEA. The CDR3 nucleotides read TGCAGCGTTGACCCCACTAGCGGTAGCTCCTACAATGAGCAGTTCTTC. It translates to CSVDPTSGSSYNEQFF.

The table lists this clonotype with a few counts. The chain combines TRBV7-9 with TRBJ2-5; no firm D call. V lost 1 base and J lost 5, with 8 bases in between. The germline gives CDR1 SEHNR, CDR2 FQNEAQ (reference sequence). The CDR3 spans 13 residues. The CDR3 DNA reads as TGTGCCAGCAGCTTAGACGTGTGGGAGACCCAGTACTTC. Its protein product is CASSLDVWETQYF.

This clonotype came up many times. The chain links TRBV7-3 to TRBJ2-1, with 13 nucleotides matching TRBD2. The germline V gene encodes CDR1 SGHTA and CDR2 FQGTGA. The J segment lost 7 bases and the V segment lost 5 bases, leaving 11 bases of the junction unmatched. The CDR3 has 17 amino acids. The CDR3 protein is CASSDLTSGGARNEQFF. The CDR3, as DNA: TGTGCCAGCAGCGACCTCACTAGCGGGGGGGCCAGGAATGAGCAGTTCTTC. Based on the CDR3 plus reference TRBV7-3 and TRBJ2-1, the full variable domain is GAGVSQTPSNKVTEKGKYVELRCDPISGHTALYWYRQSLGQGPEFLIYFQGTGAADDSGLPNDRFFAVRPEGSVSTLKIQRTERGDSAVYLCASSDLTSGGARNEQFFGPGTRLTVL.

The CDR3: CASSPSLAYYEQYF. CDR3 DNA: TGTGCCAGCTCACCTTCACTAGCTTACTACGAGCAGTACTTC. The J gene is TRBJ2-7, the V gene TRBV18; TRBD2 is a possible D gene (6 bases). The CDR3 length is 14 residues. Germline CDR1 and CDR2: KGHSH and LQKENI. With 3 bases removed from V and 3 bases from J, the gap between germline ends came to 12 bases.

This clonotype was observed a few times. This sequence joins TRBV7-8 and TRBJ1-2; D gene unclear. V was clipped by 1 base and J by 0 bases, with 9 bases between them. This CDR3 region has 15 residues. Per germline, CDR1 SGHVS and CDR2 FQNEAQ. The CDR3 DNA sequence: TGTGCCAGCAGCTTAGAAGCCCCTTCTAACTATGGCTACACCTTC. This sequence encodes CASSLEAPSNYGYTF.

CDR3 loop: CSVFLARNTEAFF. CDR3 coding DNA: TGCAGCGTTTTCCTCGCCCGGAACACTGAAGCTTTCTTT. The rearrangement joins TRBV29-1 to TRBJ1-1; no clear D gene. The CDR3 runs 13 residues. CDR1 is SQVTM, CDR2 ANQGSEA, per germline. Deletions cut 5 bases from V and 1 base from J, with 11 bases between.

The CDR3 region is CASSEVRDRRQTQYF. The CDR3, as DNA: TGTGCCAGCAGTGAGGTCCGGGACCGCCGACAGACCCAGTACTTC. The chain recombines TRBV6-1 with TRBJ2-5; D possibly matches TRBD1 or TRBD2 (5 bases each). Looked up from germline, CDR1 is MNHNS and CDR2 is SASEGT. V lost 3 bases and J lost 6, with 17 bases in between. The CDR3 runs 15 residues.

The rearrangement links TRBV7-2 to TRBJ1-5; TRBD1 matches at 11 bases. The CDR3 totals 15 residues. With V trimmed by 4 bases and J by 7 bases, 6 bases remained unmatched. The germline gives CDR1 SGHTA, CDR2 FQGNSA. The CDR3 coding sequence is TGTGCCAGCAGCTACCGGGGACAGGGGGAGCAGCCCCAGCATTTT. Protein product: CASSYRGQGEQPQHF.

This clonotype came up many times. The rearrangement links TRBV2 to TRBJ1-6, with D perhaps matching TRBD1 (5 bases). CDR1 is SNHLY and CDR2 is FYNNEI in the germline V gene. The CDR3 is 11 amino acids. With 9 bases removed from V and 7 bases from J, the gap between germline ends came to 7 bases. CDR3 protein: CASRQNSPLHF. The DNA for the CDR3 is TGTGCCAGTCGACAGAATTCACCCCTCCACTTT.

This chain connects TRBV20-1 to TRBJ1-2, with D possibly matching TRBD1 (5 bases). The germline gives CDR1 DFQATT, CDR2 SNEGSKA (reference sequence). CDR3 size: 14 residues. Trimming removed 5 bases from V and 0 bases from J, with 13 bases in between. CDR3 nucleotides: TGCAGTGCTGTGGGGGGAGAAGCTAACTATGGCTACACCTTC. The encoded protein is CSAVGGEANYGYTF.

This clonotype was counted ten times or more. The rearrangement links TRBV5-4 to TRBJ2-1; the D gene is possibly TRBD1 (7 bases). From germline, CDR1 is SGHNT and CDR2 YYREEE (reference sequence). This CDR3 is 14 amino acids long. The V and J ends lost 9 bases and 1 base respectively, with 14 bases between them. CDR3 sequence: CATIPGGSYNEQFF. The CDR3 DNA reads TGTGCCACCATCCCAGGGGGGTCCTACAATGAGCAGTTCTTC.

This clonotype was seen more than once but under ten times. V gene TRBV29-1 combines with J gene TRBJ2-7; D remains unclear. The CDR3 consists of 13 residues. Trimming removed 7 bases from V and 6 bases from J, with 19 bases in between. The germline CDR1 and CDR2 sequences are SQVTM and ANQGSEA. The CDR3 protein is CSAGVTIKSEQYF. In DNA, the CDR3 is TGCAGCGCCGGAGTAACTATCAAAAGCGAGCAGTACTTC.

This clonotype was seen at least ten times. The genes are TRBV6-6 and TRBJ2-1; 11 positions match TRBD2. Per the germline V gene, CDR1 is MNHNY and CDR2 is SVGAGI (reference sequence). V shed 7 bases and J 7 bases; nucleotides not matched to a gene: 6. The CDR3 sequence is 14 residues long. CDR3 in DNA: TGTGCCAGCACCACCACTAGCGGGGGTAATGAGCAGTTCTTC. Translation: CASTTTSGGNEQFF.

The rearrangement links TRBV29-1 to TRBJ1-5; D is unclear. This CDR3 spans 14 amino acids. V was clipped by 4 bases and J by 5 bases, with 15 bases between them. Looked up from germline, CDR1 is SQVTM and CDR2 is ANQGSEA. CDR3 sequence reads: CSVGANSGDQPQHF. CDR3 nucleotides: TGCAGCGTTGGAGCAAACAGCGGAGATCAGCCCCAGCATTTT.

J is TRBJ2-1 and V is TRBV10-2, with TRBD2 matching over 8 bases. CDR1 and CDR2 (germline): WSHSY, SAAADI. V lost 6 bases to trimming and J lost 4 bases; unmatched junction nucleotides: 2. The CDR3 loop spans 13 amino acids. CDR3 DNA: TGCGCCAGCAGGATAGCGGGATACAATGAGCAGTTCTTC. Translation gives CASRIAGYNEQFF.

This clonotype was observed a single time. The chain joins TRBV4-1 to TRBJ1-6; D gene uncertain. Germline V lookup: CDR1 MGHRA, CDR2 YSYEKL. Trimming took off 4 bases at V and 6 bases at J, with 7 bases between the two ends. CDR3 length equals 13 residues. The CDR3 nucleotides read TGCGCCAGCAGCCCCCAACTTAATTCACCCCTCCACTTT. It translates to CASSPQLNSPLHF.

This chain joins TRBV15 and TRBJ1-2; the D is unclear. Germline V gives CDR1 LNHNV, CDR2 YYDKDF (reference sequence). V lost 4 bases to trimming and J lost 2 bases, with 8 bases between them. CDR3 length equals 13 residues. Here the CDR3 DNA reads TGTGCCACCAGCACCGCCGAGAACTATGGCTACACCTTC. Translated, it gives CATSTAENYGYTF.

This clonotype showed up just a few times. This chain links TRBV27 with TRBJ1-1; D is perhaps TRBD1 (5 bases). The V end lost 3 bases, the J end lost 5 bases, and 16 bases lay between the germline ends. The CDR3 loop spans 15 amino acids. CDR1 and CDR2 from the germline V gene are MNHEY and SMNVEV (reference sequence). The CDR3 nucleotides are TGTGCCAGCAGTTTCATCCAGGGCCGAGGGACTGAAGCTTTCTTT. Encoded protein: CASSFIQGRGTEAFF.

The rearrangement joins TRBV5-1 to TRBJ2-2; possible D gene TRBD1, 6 bases. Per the germline V gene, CDR1 is SGHRS and CDR2 is YFSETQ. This CDR3 is 15 amino acids long. The V end lost 1 base, the J end lost 6 bases, and 13 bases lay between the germline ends. CDR3 in DNA: TGCGCCAGCAGCTTGCAGGGGTTAGTCGCCGGGGAGCTGTTTTTT. Encoded protein: CASSLQGLVAGELFF.

Ten or more counts support this clonotype. The chain links TRBV19 to TRBJ2-3; TRBD2 is a possible D gene (6 bases). CDR1 is LNHDA, CDR2 SQIVND, per germline (reference sequence). V lost 5 bases to trimming and J lost 6 bases, with 12 bases between them. The CDR3 totals 13 residues. DNA for the CDR3: TGTGCCAGTAGTCCCATGGGAGGCGATACGCAGTATTTT. It is translated as CASSPMGGDTQYF. The full variable domain, rest sourced from reference TRBV19 and TRBJ2-3, is DGGITQSPKYLFRKEGQNVTLSCEQNLNHDAMYWYRQDPGQGLRLIYYSQIVNDFQKGDIAEGYSVSREKKESFPLTVTSAQKNPTAFYLCASSPMGGDTQYFGPGTRLTVL.

The chain joins TRBV5-1 to TRBJ2-5, with D possibly matching TRBD1 (6 bases). Between the trimmed V and J ends, which lost 0 bases and 0 bases, there was a span of 9 bases. This CDR3 region has 15 residues. CDR1 and CDR2 from the germline V gene are SGHRS and YFSETQ. The CDR3 loop is CASSLVGDNQETQYF. The CDR3 nucleotides read TGCGCCAGCAGCTTGGTCGGGGACAACCAAGAGACCCAGTACTTC.